This T cell receptor beta chain was documented in a study of blood T cell repertoires in COVID-19. CDR3 length: 17 amino acids. V lost 4 bases and J lost 6; bases outside the gene matches: 15. CDR1 and CDR2 from the germline V gene are LNHDA and SQIVND (reference sequence). Sequencing used immunoSEQ multiplex PCR; TCRdb keeps in-frame clones, though not all of them. The table includes roughly 17,000 clones, 80% to 90% detected once. This chain joins TRBV19 and TRBJ2-1, with 7 bases that match TRBD2. The sample comprised peripheral blood. The sequence was obtained from a human donor in a cohort sampled during active COVID-19. CDR3 protein: CASSREVGGVGSNEQFF. CDR3 DNA: TGTGCCAGTAGTAGGGAGGTTGGGGGGGTAGGCAGCAATGAGCAGTTCTTC.